This T cell receptor (beta chain) was captured in a study of monozygotic twins with cystic fibrosis. The wider study: Library input was 2.5 to 3.5 micrograms of fragmented DNA, with approximately 15 PCR cycles.

Regarding the study as a whole: The repertoire was suggested to be naive-dominated, clonality median roughly 0.0091. Monozygotic CF twins shared more identical nucleotide clonotypes than unrelated patients.

Points on this clone: Its antigen remains unidentified.

The table came from immunoSEQ multiplex PCR; TCRdb's copy has only in-frame clones and leaves some out. The table includes about 14,000 clones, approximately 98% detected once. V was pared by 5 bases and J by 1 base, with 4 bases of the junction left unmatched. Germline-derived CDR1 and CDR2 are SGHTA and FQGNSA. This CDR3 is built from 14 residues. The sequenced material came from blood. This chain links TRBV7-2 with TRBJ2-7; 8 bases agree with TRBD2. This receptor was obtained from a girl aged 2 to 9 with cystic fibrosis. The CDR3 coding sequence is TGTGCCAGCAGCGCAATAGCGGGATCCTACGAGCAGTACTTC. Translated: CASSAIAGSYEQYF.